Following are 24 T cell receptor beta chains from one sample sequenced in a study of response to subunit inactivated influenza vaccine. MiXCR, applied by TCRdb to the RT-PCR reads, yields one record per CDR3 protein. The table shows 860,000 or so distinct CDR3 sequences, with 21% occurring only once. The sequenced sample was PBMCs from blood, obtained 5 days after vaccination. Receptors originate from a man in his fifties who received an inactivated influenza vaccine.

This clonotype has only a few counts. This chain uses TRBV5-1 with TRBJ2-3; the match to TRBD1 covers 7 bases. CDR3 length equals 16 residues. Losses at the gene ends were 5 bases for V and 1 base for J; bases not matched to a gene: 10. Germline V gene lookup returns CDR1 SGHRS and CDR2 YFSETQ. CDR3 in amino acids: CASRETGAMRTDTQYF. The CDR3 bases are TGCGCCAGCAGGGAAACAGGGGCCATGCGCACAGATACGCAGTATTTT.

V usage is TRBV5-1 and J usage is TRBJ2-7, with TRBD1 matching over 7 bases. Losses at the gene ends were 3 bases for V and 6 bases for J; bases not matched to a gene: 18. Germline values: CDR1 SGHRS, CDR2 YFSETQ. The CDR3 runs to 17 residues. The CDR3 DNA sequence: TGCGCCAGCAGCTGGGAATTCCCGGGACAAGGGGGCGGCGAGCAGTACTTC. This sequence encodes CASSWEFPGQGGGEQYF.

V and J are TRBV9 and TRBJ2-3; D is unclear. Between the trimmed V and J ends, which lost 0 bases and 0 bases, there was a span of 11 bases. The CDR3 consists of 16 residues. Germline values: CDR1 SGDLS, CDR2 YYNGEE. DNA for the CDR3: TGTGCCAGCAGCGTAGTTGAGACATCTAGCACAGATACGCAGTATTTT. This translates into CASSVVETSSTDTQYF.

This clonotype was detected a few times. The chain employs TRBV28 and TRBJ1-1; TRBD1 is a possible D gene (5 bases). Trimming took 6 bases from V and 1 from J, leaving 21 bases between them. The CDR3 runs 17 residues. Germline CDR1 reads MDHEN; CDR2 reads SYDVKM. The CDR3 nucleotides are TGTGCCAGCAGCACCCCTCTATACGGGGCCCCGAACACTGAAGCTTTCTTT. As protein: CASSTPLYGAPNTEAFF.

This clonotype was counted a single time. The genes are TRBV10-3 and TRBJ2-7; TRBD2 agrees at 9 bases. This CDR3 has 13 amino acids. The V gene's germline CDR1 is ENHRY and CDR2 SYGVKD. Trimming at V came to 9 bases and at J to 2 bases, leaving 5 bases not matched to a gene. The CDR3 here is CAIRLAEAYEQYF. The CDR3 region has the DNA TGTGCCATAAGACTAGCGGAAGCCTACGAGCAGTACTTC.

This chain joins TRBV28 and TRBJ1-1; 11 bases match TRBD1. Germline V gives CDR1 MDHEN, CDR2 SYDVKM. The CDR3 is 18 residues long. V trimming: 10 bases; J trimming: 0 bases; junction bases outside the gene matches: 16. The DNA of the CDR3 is TGTGCCACGAAAGGACAGGGGGCTTCTCTCCCCATGAACACTGAAGCTTTCTTT. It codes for CATKGQGASLPMNTEAFF.

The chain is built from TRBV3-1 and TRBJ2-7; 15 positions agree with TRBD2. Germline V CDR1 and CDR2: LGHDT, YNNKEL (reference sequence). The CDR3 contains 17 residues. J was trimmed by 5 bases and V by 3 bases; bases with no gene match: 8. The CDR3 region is CASSHAPGLAGGNEQYF. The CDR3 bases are TGTGCCAGCAGCCACGCCCCCGGACTAGCGGGGGGGAACGAGCAGTACTTC.

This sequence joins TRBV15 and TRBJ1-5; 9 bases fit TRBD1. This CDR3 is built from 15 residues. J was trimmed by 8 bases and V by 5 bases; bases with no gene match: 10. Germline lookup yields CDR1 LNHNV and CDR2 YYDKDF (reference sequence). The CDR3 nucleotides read TGTGCCACCAGCCAAGGACAGGGGACTTACGAGCCCCAGCATTTT. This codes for CATSQGQGTYEPQHF.

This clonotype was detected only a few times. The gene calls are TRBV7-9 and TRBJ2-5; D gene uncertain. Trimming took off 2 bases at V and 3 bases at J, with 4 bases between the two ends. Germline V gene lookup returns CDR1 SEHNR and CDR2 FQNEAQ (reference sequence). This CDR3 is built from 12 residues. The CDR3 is CASSLKKETQYF. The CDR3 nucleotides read TGTGCCAGCAGCTTAAAAAAAGAGACCCAGTACTTC.

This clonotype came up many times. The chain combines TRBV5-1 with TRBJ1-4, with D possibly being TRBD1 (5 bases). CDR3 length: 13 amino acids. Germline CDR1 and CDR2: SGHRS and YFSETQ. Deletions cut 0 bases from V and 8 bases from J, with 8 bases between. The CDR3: CASSLDQGEKLFF. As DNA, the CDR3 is TGCGCCAGCAGCTTGGATCAGGGAGAAAAACTGTTTTTT.

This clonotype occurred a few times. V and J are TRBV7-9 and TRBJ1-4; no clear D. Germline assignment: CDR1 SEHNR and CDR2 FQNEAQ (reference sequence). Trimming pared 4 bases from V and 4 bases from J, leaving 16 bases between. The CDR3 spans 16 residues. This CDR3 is CASSSLVWAINEKLFF. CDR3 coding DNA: TGTGCCAGCAGCTCACTAGTGTGGGCGATTAATGAAAAACTGTTTTTT.

CDR3 bases: TGTGCCAGCAGCGTAGTCCGGAACGGGGAGCTGTTTTTT. It translates to CASSVVRNGELFF. The chain is built from TRBV9 and TRBJ2-2; D is uncertain. The V gene lost 0 bases and the J gene lost 7 bases, with 7 bases spanning the gap. This CDR3 comprises 13 residues. The germline gives CDR1 SGDLS, CDR2 YYNGEE.

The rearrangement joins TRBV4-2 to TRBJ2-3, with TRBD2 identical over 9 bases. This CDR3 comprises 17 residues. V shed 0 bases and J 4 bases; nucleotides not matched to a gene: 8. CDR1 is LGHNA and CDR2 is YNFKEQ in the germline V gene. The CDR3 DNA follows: TGTGCCAGCAGCCAAGATTGGCGGGGGGGCCCCTCAGATACGCAGTATTTT. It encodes CASSQDWRGGPSDTQYF.

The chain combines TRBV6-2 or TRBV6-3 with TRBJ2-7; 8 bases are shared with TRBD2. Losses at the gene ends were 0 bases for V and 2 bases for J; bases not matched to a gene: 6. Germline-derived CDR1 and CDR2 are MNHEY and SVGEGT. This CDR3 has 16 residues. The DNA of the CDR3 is TGTGCCAGCAGTTACTCGATCCTAGCGGGTACCTACGAGCAGTACTTC. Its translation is CASSYSILAGTYEQYF.

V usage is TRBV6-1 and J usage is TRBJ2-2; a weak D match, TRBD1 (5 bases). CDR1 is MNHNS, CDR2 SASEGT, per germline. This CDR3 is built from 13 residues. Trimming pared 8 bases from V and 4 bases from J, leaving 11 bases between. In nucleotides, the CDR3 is TGTGCCAGCGCGCAGGGCTTCACCGGGGAGCTGTTTTTT. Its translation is CASAQGFTGELFF.

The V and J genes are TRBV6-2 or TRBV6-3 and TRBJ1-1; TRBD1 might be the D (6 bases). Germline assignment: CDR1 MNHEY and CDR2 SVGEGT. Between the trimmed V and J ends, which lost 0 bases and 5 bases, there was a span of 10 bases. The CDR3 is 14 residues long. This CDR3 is CASSYSGGHTEAFF. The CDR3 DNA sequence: TGTGCCAGCAGTTACTCAGGGGGGCATACTGAAGCTTTCTTT.

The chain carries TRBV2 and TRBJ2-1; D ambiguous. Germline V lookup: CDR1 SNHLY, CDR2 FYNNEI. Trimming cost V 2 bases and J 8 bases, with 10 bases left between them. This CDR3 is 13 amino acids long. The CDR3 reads CASSESGVHEQFF. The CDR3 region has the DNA TGTGCCAGCAGTGAATCTGGGGTCCATGAGCAGTTCTTC.

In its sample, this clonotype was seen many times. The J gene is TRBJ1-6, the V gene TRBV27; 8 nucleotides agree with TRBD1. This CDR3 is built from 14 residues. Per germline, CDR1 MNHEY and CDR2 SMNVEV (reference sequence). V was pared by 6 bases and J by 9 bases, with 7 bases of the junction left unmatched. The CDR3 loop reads CASRSDREFSPLHF. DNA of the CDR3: TGTGCCAGCAGATCGGACAGGGAGTTTTCACCCCTCCACTTT.

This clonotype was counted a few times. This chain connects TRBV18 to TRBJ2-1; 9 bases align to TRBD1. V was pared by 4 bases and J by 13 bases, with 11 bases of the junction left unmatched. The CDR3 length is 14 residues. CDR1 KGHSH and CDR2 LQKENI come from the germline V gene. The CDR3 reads CASSQSGQGRVQFF. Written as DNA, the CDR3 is TGTGCCAGCTCACAATCCGGACAGGGGCGTGTACAGTTCTTC.

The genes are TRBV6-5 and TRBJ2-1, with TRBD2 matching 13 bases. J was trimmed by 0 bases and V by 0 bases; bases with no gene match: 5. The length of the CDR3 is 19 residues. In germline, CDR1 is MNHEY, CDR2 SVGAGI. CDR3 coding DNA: TGTGCCAGCAGTTACTCAACGACTAGCGGGGGGAGCTCCTACAATGAGCAGTTCTTC. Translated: CASSYSTTSGGSSYNEQFF.

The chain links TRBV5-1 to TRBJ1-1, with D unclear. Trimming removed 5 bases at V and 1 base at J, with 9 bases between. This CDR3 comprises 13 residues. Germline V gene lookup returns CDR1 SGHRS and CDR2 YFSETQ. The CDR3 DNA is TGCGCCAGCAGAGTAGGTACGAACACTGAAGCTTTCTTT. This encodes CASRVGTNTEAFF.

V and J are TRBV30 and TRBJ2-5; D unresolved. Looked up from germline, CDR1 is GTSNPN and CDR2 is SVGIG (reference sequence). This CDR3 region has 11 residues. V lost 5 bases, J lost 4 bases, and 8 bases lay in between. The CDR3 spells CAWGRLETQYF. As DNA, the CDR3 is TGTGCCTGGGGGCGACTAGAGACCCAGTACTTC.

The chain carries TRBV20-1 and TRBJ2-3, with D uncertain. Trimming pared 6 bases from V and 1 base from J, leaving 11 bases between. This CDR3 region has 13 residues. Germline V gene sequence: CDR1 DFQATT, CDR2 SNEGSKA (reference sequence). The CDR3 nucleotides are TGCAGTGCGGCGAATGGCCGCACAGATACGCAGTATTTT. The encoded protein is CSAANGRTDTQYF.

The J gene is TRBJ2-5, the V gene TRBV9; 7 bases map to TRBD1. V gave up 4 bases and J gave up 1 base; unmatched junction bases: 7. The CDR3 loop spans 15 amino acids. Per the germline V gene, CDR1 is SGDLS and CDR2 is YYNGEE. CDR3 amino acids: CASSLLRDSQETQYF. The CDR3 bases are TGTGCCAGCAGCTTACTCCGGGACAGCCAAGAGACCCAGTACTTC. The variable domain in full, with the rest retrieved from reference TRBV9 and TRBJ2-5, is DSGVTQTPKHLITATGQRVTLRCSPRSGDLSVYWYQQSLDQGLQFLIQYYNGEERAKGNILERFSAQQFPDLHSELNLSSLELGDSALYFCASSLLRDSQETQYFGPGTRLLVL.